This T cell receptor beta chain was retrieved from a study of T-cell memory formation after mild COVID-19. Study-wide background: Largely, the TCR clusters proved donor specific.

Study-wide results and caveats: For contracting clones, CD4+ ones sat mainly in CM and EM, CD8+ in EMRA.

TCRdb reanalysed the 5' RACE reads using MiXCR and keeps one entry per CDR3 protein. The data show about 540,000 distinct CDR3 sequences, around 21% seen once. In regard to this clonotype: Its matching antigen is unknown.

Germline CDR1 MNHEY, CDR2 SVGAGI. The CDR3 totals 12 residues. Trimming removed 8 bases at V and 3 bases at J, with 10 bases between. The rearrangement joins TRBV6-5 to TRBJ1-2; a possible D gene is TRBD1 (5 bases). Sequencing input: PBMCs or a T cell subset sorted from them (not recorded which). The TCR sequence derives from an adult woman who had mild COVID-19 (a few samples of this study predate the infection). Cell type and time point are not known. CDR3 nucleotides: TGTGCCAGCGGAGGGGTATACTATGGCTACACCTTC. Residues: CASGGVYYGYTF.